One sample yielded the 22 T cell receptor beta chains listed below, sequenced in a study of beta chain features in type 1 diabetes (dated by TCRdb to 2017 to 2018). General findings and caveats noted by the study authors: A moderate but significant shortening of TCRB CDR3 length was observed in type 1 diabetes patients in all four CD4+ subsets.

Their antigen targets remain unknown. Library generation was performed with the immunoSEQ multiplex PCR assay. All of the isolated RNA was reverse transcribed with the High Capacity cDNA Reverse Transcription Kit, so expressed TCRB transcripts were sequenced. TCRdb carries this immuneACCESS record with in-frame sequences only. Its versions omit some clonotypes, under half of them owing to an unresolved V gene in the studies checked, with the rest unexplained. Within this sample are nearly 700,000 clones, with about an eighth of them counted one time only. Of the sample, less than 0.025% is held by the ten largest clones. Sequenced: naive CD4+ T cells from blood. In the paper's terms, the cell subset or site label means: true naive CD4+ T cells. These receptors all come from a man between 18 and 35 years old with type 1 diabetes.

In this sample, this clone turned up a few times. The J gene is TRBJ2-3, the V gene TRBV10-2; 8 bases are shared with TRBD2. Looked up from germline, CDR1 is WSHSY and CDR2 is SAAADI. CDR3 length: 14 amino acids. After removal of 8 bases from V and 1 base from J, the junction contained 5 bases not matched to a gene. The CDR3 DNA follows: TGCGCCAGCCGGCCGGGGGGGGGCACAGATACGCAGTATTTT. The encoded protein is CASRPGGGTDTQYF.

This clone was counted a few times. The chain is built from TRBV9 and TRBJ2-1; 10 nucleotides match TRBD2. CDR3 size: 15 residues. J lost 6 bases, V lost 7 bases, and 10 bases had no gene match. The germline CDR1 and CDR2 sequences are SGDLS and YYNGEE. The CDR3 bases are TGTGCCAGCGCCCCTGTAGCGGGGGGACTCAATGAGCAGTTCTTC. This translates into CASAPVAGGLNEQFF.

The chain has TRBV7-9 and TRBJ2-1; no clear D. The CDR3 has 15 residues. Germline V gene data show CDR1 as SEHNR and CDR2 as FQNEAQ (reference sequence). V was trimmed by 8 bases and J by 5 bases, leaving 19 bases between them. The CDR3 DNA is TGTGCCAGCGCCAGACGCTGGCAGAACGACAATGAGCAGTTCTTC. As protein: CASARRWQNDNEQFF.

The J gene is TRBJ1-2, the V gene TRBV30, with D unresolved. The CDR3 spans 11 residues. Trimming left V 2 bases short and J 5 bases short, with 6 bases between. From germline, CDR1 is GTSNPN and CDR2 SVGIG (reference sequence). This chain's CDR3 is CAWSLVYGYTF. DNA of the CDR3: TGTGCCTGGAGTCTAGTATATGGCTACACCTTC.

A few counts support this clone. V is TRBV9 and J is TRBJ2-5; no reliable D call. The CDR3 covers 13 residues. Between the trimmed V and J ends, which lost 3 bases and 7 bases, there was a span of 13 bases. Per germline, CDR1 SGDLS and CDR2 YYNGEE. CDR3 amino acids: CASSGGNSGTQYF. The CDR3 DNA reads as TGTGCCAGCAGCGGGGGAAACTCTGGGACCCAGTACTTC.

The chain recombines TRBV5-4 with TRBJ2-2; D unresolved. V gave up 3 bases and J gave up 3 bases, with 9 bases separating them. CDR1 and CDR2 from the germline V gene are SGHNT and YYREEE (reference sequence). The CDR3 has 14 residues. CDR3 coding DNA: TGTGCCAGCAGCTCCCCAAGGTACACCGGGGAGCTGTTTTTT. Its protein is CASSSPRYTGELFF.

The V gene is TRBV2, the J gene TRBJ1-5; D remains ambiguous. Germline CDR1 SNHLY, CDR2 FYNNEI. The CDR3 has 12 residues. Trimming shortened V by 4 bases and J by 3 bases, and 4 bases separated the two germline ends. CDR3 in DNA: TGTGCCAGCAGTGGGGACAATCAGCCCCAGCATTTT. This sequence encodes CASSGDNQPQHF. Full variable domain (remainder filled in from reference TRBV2 and TRBJ1-5): EPEVTQTPSHQVTQMGQEVILRCVPISNHLYFYWYRQILGQKVEFLVSFYNNEISEKSEIFDDQFSVERPDGSNFTLKIRSTKLEDSAMYFCASSGDNQPQHFGDGTRLSIL.

This clone was observed a few times. The chain has TRBV5-4 and TRBJ2-2; D remains ambiguous. The germline V and J ends were trimmed by 4 bases and 0 bases, with 13 bases remaining between them. The germline V gene has CDR1 SGHNT and CDR2 YYREEE (reference sequence). CDR3 length equals 16 residues. In DNA, the CDR3 is TGTGCCAGCAGCCCCATAGGGCAGCCGAACACCGGGGAGCTGTTTTTT. Protein sequence: CASSPIGQPNTGELFF.

This chain links TRBV30 with TRBJ1-1; D unresolved. The V and J ends lost 6 bases and 0 bases respectively, with 11 bases between them. Germline V gives CDR1 GTSNPN, CDR2 SVGIG (reference sequence). The CDR3 sequence is 13 residues long. The CDR3 DNA is TGTGCCTGTACGAGGGCGGTGAACACTGAAGCTTTCTTT. It is translated as CACTRAVNTEAFF.

The chain links TRBV7-4 to TRBJ2-7; D perhaps matches TRBD2 (6 bases). Germline V gene sequence: CDR1 SGHVT, CDR2 SQSDAQ. The CDR3 runs 16 residues. V was pared by 1 base and J by 2 bases, with 15 bases between. The CDR3 is CASSLVCQGGPYEQYF. As DNA, the CDR3 is TGTGCCAGCAGCTTAGTTTGCCAGGGAGGTCCCTACGAGCAGTACTTC.

The rearrangement uses TRBV25-1 and TRBJ2-1, with D hard to call. Per germline, CDR1 MGHDK and CDR2 SYGVNS. Trimming took 1 base from V and 0 from J, leaving 10 bases between them. The CDR3 covers 16 residues. In DNA, the CDR3 is TGTGCCAGCAGTGAATCTTGGGGAAGCTCCTACAATGAGCAGTTCTTC. It yields the protein CASSESWGSSYNEQFF.

This clone turned up a few times. The sample has other DNA sequences that encode this CDR3 too. V is TRBV9 and J is TRBJ2-3; D is ambiguous. The CDR3 is 12 amino acids. The V end was cut by 2 bases, the J end by 2 bases, with 3 bases between. CDR1 SGDLS and CDR2 YYNGEE come from the germline V gene. CDR3 in amino acids: CASSVLTDTQYF. For the CDR3, the DNA is TGTGCCAGCAGCGTTCTCACAGATACGCAGTATTTT.

This clone showed up just a few times. Different DNA sequences within this sample yield the same CDR3. The V gene is TRBV5-1, the J gene TRBJ1-1; 9 bases are a match to TRBD1. Germline V CDR1 and CDR2: SGHRS, YFSETQ. J was trimmed by 3 bases and V by 4 bases; bases with no gene match: 4. CDR3 length: 14 amino acids. This chain's CDR3 is CASSPQGADTEAFF. The CDR3 bases are TGCGCCAGCAGCCCACAGGGGGCTGACACTGAAGCTTTCTTT.

This chain links TRBV27 with TRBJ2-3, with 7 nucleotides matching TRBD2. J gave up 2 bases and V 5 bases, and 10 bases lay outside the gene matches. The length of the CDR3 is 16 residues. Germline lookup yields CDR1 MNHEY and CDR2 SMNVEV (reference sequence). CDR3 coding DNA: TGTGCCAGCAGTCCCCTGGGCGGGGGACCCACAGATACGCAGTATTTT. Translating it yields CASSPLGGGPTDTQYF.

J is TRBJ1-2 and V is TRBV30; D unclear. The CDR3 sequence is 14 residues long. Between the trimmed V and J ends, which lost 3 bases and 8 bases, there was a span of 19 bases. Germline CDR1 reads GTSNPN; CDR2 reads SVGIG (reference sequence). For the CDR3, the DNA is TGTGCCTGGAGAATGCCCCCAGAGATTGAGGGCTACACCTTC. Amino acids: CAWRMPPEIEGYTF.

The chain combines TRBV9 with TRBJ2-3; 7 bases line up with TRBD1. Germline V gene lookup returns CDR1 SGDLS and CDR2 YYNGEE. This CDR3 is built from 14 residues. The J segment lost 2 bases and the V segment lost 3 bases, leaving 3 bases of the junction unmatched. The CDR3 DNA reads as TGTGCCAGCAGCGGGACAGGTATCACAGATACGCAGTATTTT. Its translation: CASSGTGITDTQYF.

V and J are TRBV7-6 and TRBJ2-7; 12 bases match TRBD1. The V and J ends lost 5 bases and 7 bases, in that order; junction bases with no gene match: 18. The CDR3 covers 18 residues. Germline V gene data show CDR1 as SGHVS and CDR2 as FNYEAQ. The CDR3 nucleotides are TGTGCCAGCAGCCCCACAGGGGTGGCCGGGACAGGGGGCTGGGAGCAGTACTTC. It translates to CASSPTGVAGTGGWEQYF.

The table lists this clone with a few counts. The genes are TRBV10-3 and TRBJ2-7, with 7 positions matching TRBD1. The V gene's germline CDR1 is ENHRY and CDR2 SYGVKD. Trimming cost V 6 bases and J 2 bases; bases outside gene matches: 7. CDR3 length: 14 residues. CDR3 loop: CAISSPDRTYEQYF. CDR3 coding DNA: TGTGCCATCAGCTCGCCGGACAGGACCTACGAGCAGTACTTC.

This clone was seen more than once but under ten times. V usage is TRBV4-1 and J usage is TRBJ1-1; no clear D gene. This CDR3 has 15 amino acids. Trimming removed 0 bases at V and 1 base at J, with 9 bases between. CDR1 is MGHRA, CDR2 YSYEKL, per germline. CDR3 DNA: TGCGCCAGCAGCCAAGATAGGGCAGGGAACACTGAAGCTTTCTTT. Its protein is CASSQDRAGNTEAFF.

The chain is built from TRBV11-2 and TRBJ2-3; D unresolved. The CDR3 covers 16 residues. Germline V gives CDR1 SGHAT, CDR2 FQNNGV. V lost 1 base, J lost 0 bases, and 11 bases lay in between. The CDR3 protein is CASSLGPDHSTDTQYF. The CDR3 nucleotides read TGTGCCAGCAGCTTAGGTCCGGACCACAGCACAGATACGCAGTATTTT. Full variable domain (missing parts from reference TRBV11-2 and TRBJ2-3): EAGVAQSPRYKIIEKRQSVAFWCNPISGHATLYWYQQILGQGPKLLIQFQNNGVVDDSQLPKDRFSAERLKGVDSTLKIQPAKLEDSAVYLCASSLGPDHSTDTQYFGPGTRLTVL.

This clone was picked up a small number of times. An end of the junction differs from the germline gene, which may be a read error. The chain employs TRBV30 and TRBJ2-7; maybe TRBD1 (7 bases). The V gene's germline CDR1 is GTSNPN and CDR2 SVGIG (reference sequence). The CDR3 spans 14 residues. CDR3 loop: CAWSVGQGGVGIHF. DNA for the CDR3: TGTGCCTGGAGTGTGGGTCAGGGGGGTGTTGGGATCCACTTC.

This rearrangement joins TRBV12-5 to TRBJ2-1; no reliable D call. V was trimmed by 2 bases and J by 5 bases, leaving 1 base between them. The CDR3 is 11 residues long. Germline CDR1 LGHNT, CDR2 FRNRAP. CDR3 nucleotides: TGTGCTAGTGGTTTGAACAATGAGCAGTTCTTC. Translating gives CASGLNNEQFF.